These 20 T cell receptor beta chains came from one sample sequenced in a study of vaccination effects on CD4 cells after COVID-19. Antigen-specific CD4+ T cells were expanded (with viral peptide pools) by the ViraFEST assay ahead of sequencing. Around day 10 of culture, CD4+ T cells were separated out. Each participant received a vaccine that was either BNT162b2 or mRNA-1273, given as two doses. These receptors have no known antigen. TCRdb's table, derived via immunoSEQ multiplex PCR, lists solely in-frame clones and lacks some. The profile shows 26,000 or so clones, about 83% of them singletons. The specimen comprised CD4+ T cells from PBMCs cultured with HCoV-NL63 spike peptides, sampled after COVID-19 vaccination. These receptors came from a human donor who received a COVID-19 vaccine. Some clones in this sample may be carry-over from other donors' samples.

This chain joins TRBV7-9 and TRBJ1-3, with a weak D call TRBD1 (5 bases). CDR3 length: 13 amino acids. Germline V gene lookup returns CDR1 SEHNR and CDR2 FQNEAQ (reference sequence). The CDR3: CGARVKSGNTIYF. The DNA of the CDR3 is TGTGGGGCCAGGGTTAAGTCTGGAAACACCATATATTTT.

The CDR3 sequence: CASSYSSPGYTQYF. CDR3 DNA: TGTGCCAGCAGTTACTCTAGCCCCGGTTATACGCAGTATTTT. This chain joins TRBV6-6 and TRBJ2-3; D remains unclear. Germline V gene lookup returns CDR1 MNHNY and CDR2 SVGAGI (reference sequence). The CDR3 is made up of 14 amino acids. V was shortened by 0 bases and J by 7 bases, with 11 bases between the two germline ends.

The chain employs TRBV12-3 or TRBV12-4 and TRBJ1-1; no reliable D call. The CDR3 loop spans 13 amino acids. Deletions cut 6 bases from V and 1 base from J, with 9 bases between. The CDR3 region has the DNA TGTGCCAGCAGCCCCCAACCGAACACTGAAGCTTTCTTT. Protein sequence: CASSPQPNTEAFF.

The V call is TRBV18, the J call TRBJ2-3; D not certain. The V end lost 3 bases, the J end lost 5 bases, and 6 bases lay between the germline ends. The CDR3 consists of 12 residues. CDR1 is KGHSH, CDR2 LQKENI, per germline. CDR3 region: CASSPTQDTQYF. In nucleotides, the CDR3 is TGTGCCAGCTCACCGACACAAGATACGCAGTATTTT.

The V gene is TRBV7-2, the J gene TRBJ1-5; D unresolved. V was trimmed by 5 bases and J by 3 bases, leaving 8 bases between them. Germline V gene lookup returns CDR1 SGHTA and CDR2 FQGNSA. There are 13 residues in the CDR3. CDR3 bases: TGTGCCAGCAGCGACTATGTCAATCAGCCCCAGCATTTT. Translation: CASSDYVNQPQHF.

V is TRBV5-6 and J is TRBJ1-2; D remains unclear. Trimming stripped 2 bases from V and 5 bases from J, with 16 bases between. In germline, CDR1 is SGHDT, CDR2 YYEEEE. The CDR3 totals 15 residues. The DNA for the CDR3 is TGTGCCAGCAGCTTTTACGCTTCCACCTGGTATGGCTACACCTTC. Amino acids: CASSFYASTWYGYTF. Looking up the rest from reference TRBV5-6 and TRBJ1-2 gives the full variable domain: DAGVTQSPTHLIKTRGQQVTLRCSPKSGHDTVSWYQQALGQGPQFIFQYYEEEERQRGNFPDRFSGHQFPNYSSELNVNALLLGDSALYLCASSFYASTWYGYTFGSGTRLTVV.

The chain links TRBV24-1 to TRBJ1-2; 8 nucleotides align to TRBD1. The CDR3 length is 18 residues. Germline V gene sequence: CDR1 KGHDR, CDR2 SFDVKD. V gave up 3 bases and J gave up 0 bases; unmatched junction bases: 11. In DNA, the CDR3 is TGTGCCACCAGTGATCCGACAGGGGTCGATAAAGCTAACTATGGCTACACCTTC. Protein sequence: CATSDPTGVDKANYGYTF.

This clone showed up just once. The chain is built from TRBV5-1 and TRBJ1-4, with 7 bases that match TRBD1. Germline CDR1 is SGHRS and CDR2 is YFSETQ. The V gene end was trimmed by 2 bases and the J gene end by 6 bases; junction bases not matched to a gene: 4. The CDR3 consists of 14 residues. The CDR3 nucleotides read TGCGCCAGCAGCTTTTCCGGGACAGATGAAAAACTGTTTTTT. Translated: CASSFSGTDEKLFF.

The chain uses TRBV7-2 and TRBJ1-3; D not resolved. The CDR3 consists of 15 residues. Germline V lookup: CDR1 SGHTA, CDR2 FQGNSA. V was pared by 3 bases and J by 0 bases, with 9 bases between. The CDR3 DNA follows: TGTGCCAGCAGCTTCAGCAGAGCCTCTGGAAACACCATATATTTT. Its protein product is CASSFSRASGNTIYF.

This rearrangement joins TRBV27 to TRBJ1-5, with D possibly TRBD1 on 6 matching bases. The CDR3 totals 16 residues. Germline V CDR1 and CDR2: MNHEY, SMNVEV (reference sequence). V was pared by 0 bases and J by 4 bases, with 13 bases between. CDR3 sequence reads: CASSLSAGGVNQPQHF. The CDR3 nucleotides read TGTGCCAGCAGTTTATCCGCCGGGGGCGTGAATCAGCCCCAGCATTTT.

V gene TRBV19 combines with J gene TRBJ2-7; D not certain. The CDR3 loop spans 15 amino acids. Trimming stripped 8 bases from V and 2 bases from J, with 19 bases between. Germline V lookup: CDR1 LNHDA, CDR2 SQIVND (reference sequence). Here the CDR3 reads CASRAPQDPPYEQYV. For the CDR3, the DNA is TGTGCCAGTCGGGCCCCTCAGGATCCACCCTACGAGCAGTACGTC.

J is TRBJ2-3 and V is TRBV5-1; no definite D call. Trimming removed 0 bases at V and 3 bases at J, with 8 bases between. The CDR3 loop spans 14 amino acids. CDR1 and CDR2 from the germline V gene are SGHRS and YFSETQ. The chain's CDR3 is CASSLVAATDTQYF. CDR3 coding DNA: TGCGCCAGCAGCTTGGTTGCAGCTACAGATACGCAGTATTTT.

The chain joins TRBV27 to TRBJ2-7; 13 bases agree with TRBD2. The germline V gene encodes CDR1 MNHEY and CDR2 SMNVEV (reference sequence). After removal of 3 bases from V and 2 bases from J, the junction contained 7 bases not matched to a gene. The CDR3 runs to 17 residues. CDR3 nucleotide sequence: TGTGCCAGCAGTTTCCCGGGACTAGCGGGGAGCACCTACGAGCAGTACGTC. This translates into CASSFPGLAGSTYEQYV.

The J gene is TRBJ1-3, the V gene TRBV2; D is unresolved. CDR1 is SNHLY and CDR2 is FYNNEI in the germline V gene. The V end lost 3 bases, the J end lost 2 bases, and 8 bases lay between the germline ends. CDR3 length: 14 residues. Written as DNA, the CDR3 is TGTGCCAGCAGTGAGCAAGGCGCTGGAAACACCATATATTTT. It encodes CASSEQGAGNTIYF.

The CDR3 sequence is CASSLGLSSYNEQFF. The CDR3 DNA reads TGCGCCAGCAGCTTGGGGCTGAGCTCCTACAATGAGCAGTTCTTC. This chain connects TRBV5-1 to TRBJ2-1; D is unresolved. The CDR3 extends over 15 amino acids. V was shortened by 0 bases and J by 0 bases, with 7 bases between the two germline ends. Per the germline V gene, CDR1 is SGHRS and CDR2 is YFSETQ.

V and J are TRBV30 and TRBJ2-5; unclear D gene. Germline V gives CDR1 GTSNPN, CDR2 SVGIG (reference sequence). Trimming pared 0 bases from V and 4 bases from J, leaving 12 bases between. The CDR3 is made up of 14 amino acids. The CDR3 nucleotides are TGTGCCTGGAGTGTACTCAGTTTCCCAGAGACCCAGTACTTC. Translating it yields CAWSVLSFPETQYF.

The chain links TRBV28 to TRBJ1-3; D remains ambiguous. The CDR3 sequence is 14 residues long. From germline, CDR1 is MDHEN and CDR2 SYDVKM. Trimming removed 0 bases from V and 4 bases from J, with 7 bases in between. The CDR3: CASSLWESGNTIYF. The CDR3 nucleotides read TGTGCCAGCAGTTTATGGGAATCAGGAAACACCATATATTTT.

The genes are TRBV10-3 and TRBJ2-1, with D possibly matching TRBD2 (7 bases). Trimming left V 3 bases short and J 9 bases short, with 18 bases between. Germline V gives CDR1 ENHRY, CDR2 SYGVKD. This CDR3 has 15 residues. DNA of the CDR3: TGTGCCATCAGTGACGGGGGGCCCCATGAGGGTGAGCAGTTCTTC. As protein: CAISDGGPHEGEQFF.

The CDR3 spells CASREQGTYEQYV. The DNA for the CDR3 is TGTGCCAGCAGGGAACAGGGAACCTACGAGCAGTACGTC. V is TRBV6-1 and J is TRBJ2-7, with a tentative D call TRBD1 (6 bases). Germline CDR1 MNHNS, CDR2 SASEGT. The V end was cut by 6 bases, the J end by 2 bases, with 11 bases between. This CDR3 contains 13 residues.

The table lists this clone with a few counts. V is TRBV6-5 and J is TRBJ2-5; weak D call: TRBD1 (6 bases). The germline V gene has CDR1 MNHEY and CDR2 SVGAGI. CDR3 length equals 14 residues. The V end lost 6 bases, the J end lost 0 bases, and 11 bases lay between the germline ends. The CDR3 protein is CASRTDRYQETQYF. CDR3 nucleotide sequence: TGTGCCAGCAGGACCGACAGGTACCAAGAGACCCAGTACTTC.